This note documents a single TCR beta chain sequence. Using immunoSEQ multiplex PCR, the repertoire was profiled, and TCRdb retains in-frame clones only, with some absent. In the table there are under 250,000 clones, about 93% of which are singletons. This entry comes from a study of cytomegalovirus exposure and HLA in healthy donors. The V segment lost 5 bases and the J segment 2 bases; nucleotides outside the gene matches: 4. Germline CDR1 is SEHNR and CDR2 is FQNEAQ (reference sequence). There are 15 residues in the CDR3. This sequence joins TRBV7-9 and TRBJ1-3, with 9 bases that match TRBD1. The clonotype comes from a woman between 18 and 29 years old in good health and CMV-seronegative. Sequencing input: PBMCs. CDR3 coding DNA: TGTGCCAGCAGCGGCTGGACAGGGGCTGGAAACACCATATATTTT. Amino acid sequence: CASSGWTGAGNTIYF.